This paragraph reports one TCR beta chain. What it recognizes is unknown. The data stem from a study of blood T cells in healthy people across ages. Study outcomes and limitations: Unsorted PBMC input precluded a conclusive naive versus antigen-experienced comparison. Estimated diversity across one million T cells was deemed an underestimate.

This CDR3 is 13 amino acids long. CDR1 is MNHNS and CDR2 is SASEGT in the germline V gene. Trimming cost V 8 bases and J 4 bases, with 14 bases left between them. Sample-barcoded 5' priming and a J-beta primer mix drove a second PCR of roughly 7 to 11 cycles. Each sample yielded at least 2.5 million CDR3-containing paired-end reads. Each CDR3 protein gets one entry after TCRdb re-called the 5' RACE reads with MiXCR. The sample yields 1,300,000 or so distinct CDR3 sequences, approximately 59% seen once. The receptor was derived from a man younger than 35 in good health. The sequenced material came from blood. This rearrangement joins TRBV6-1 to TRBJ1-2, with a weak D call TRBD1 (6 bases). CDR3 DNA: TGTGCCAGCTTCCGGGACAACTCCTATGGCTACACCTTC. It encodes CASFRDNSYGYTF.